This TCR beta chain was sequenced in a study of blood T cells in healthy people across ages. Broader study findings: Expanded clonotype shifts may have been confounded, as the donors had an unknown CMV status.

The donors, healthy Caucasians from Russia, were aged roughly 6 to 95. The total RNA that was extracted per sample amounted to at least 5 micrograms. This CDR3 contains 15 residues. Trimming removed 5 bases from V and 7 bases from J, with 15 bases in between. Then a second PCR, running roughly 7 to 11 cycles, was carried out with a sample-barcoded 5' primer and a J-beta primer mix. TCRdb called the 5' RACE reads again in MiXCR, with one record for every CDR3 protein. The data contain about a million distinct CDR3 sequences, about two fifths of them singletons. With regard to this clonotype: The antigen remains unidentified.

The TCR originated in a man between 18 and 29 years old in good health. The sample consisted of blood. The chain joins TRBV12-3 or TRBV12-4 to TRBJ1-6, with D perhaps matching TRBD1 (5 bases). CDR3 DNA sequence: TGTGCCAGCAGTCCCCCCAGGGTTGGGAATTCACCCCTCCACTTT. Residues: CASSPPRVGNSPLHF.